The rows below give T cell receptor beta chains drawn from one sample of a study of T cells in Graves' hyperthyroidism and ophthalmopathy. From the multiplex PCR reads, TCRdb called clonotypes with MiXCR, one entry per CDR3 protein. Among 750,000 to 950,000 distinct CDR3 sequences listed, over 35% were seen once. Sequencing used blood. All receptors derive from a man aged 18 to 29 with Graves' hyperthyroidism. The CDR3 runs from the conserved cysteine through the conserved F or W. Fields, in order: J gene, V gene, clone size, CDR3 protein. Clone size is shown for a subset of rows, as once, few, many or a class of expanded clone.

>TRBJ2-6|TRBV29-1|.
CSVLETGGANVLTF
>TRBJ1-1|TRBV20-1|many
CSAREEIKAFF
>TRBJ1-5|TRBV10-3|.
CAISPEGNQPQHF
>TRBJ1-2|TRBV7-9|many
CASSLIGSVGGYTF
>TRBJ1-4|TRBV7-2|few
CASSLVHPEGKLFF
>TRBJ2-5|TRBV7-9|few
CASSLAGGSGSRRETQYF
>TRBJ2-2|TRBV4-1|.
CANSQDLLNDGELFF
>TRBJ2-7|TRBV2|many
CASSKQVSEQYF
>TRBJ1-3|TRBV7-6|many
CASSSLPGALENTIYF
>TRBJ2-2|TRBV4-2|.
CASSQDSTGGNTGELFF
>TRBJ2-7|TRBV7-9|.
CASTATGTNEQYF
>TRBJ1-2|TRBV7-3|.
CASSRGFGYLFGYTF
>TRBJ1-1|TRBV11-2|.
CASSTAFGTEAFF
>TRBJ2-7|TRBV13|.
CASSPGGLAGAVEQYF
>TRBJ2-2|TRBV5-4|.
CASSPTHANTGELFF
>TRBJ2-6|TRBV7-8|once
CASSFTRGRTEAF
>TRBJ1-1|TRBV11-2|.
CASSPETGTEAFF
>TRBJ2-2|TRBV2|many
CASSVQGVRELFF
>TRBJ1-5|TRBV12-3/TRBV12-4|many
CASSPQTPQPQHF
>TRBJ1-2|TRBV20-1|few
CSARSGENYGYTF
>TRBJ2-7|TRBV12-3/TRBV12-4|few
CASSFREGLYEQYF
>TRBJ1-5|TRBV10-3|many
CAISPDRNQPQHF
>TRBJ2-5|TRBV25-1|.
CASSLGPGQGRQETQYF
>TRBJ2-7|TRBV9|few
CASSPRDRGTEQYF
>TRBJ2-5|TRBV2|.
CASSLTAGAGETQYF
>TRBJ1-1|TRBV2|many
CATRWTAWTLNTEAFF
>TRBJ1-1|TRBV4-1|few
CASSRERDVNTEAFF
>TRBJ1-5|TRBV2|many
CASSRDGYSNQPQHF
>TRBJ1-2|TRBV20-1|.
CSATEGARAYGYTF
>TRBJ1-5|TRBV7-9|many
CASSWDSNQPQHF
>TRBJ2-2|TRBV7-2|few
CASSLDSSSGYTGELFF
>TRBJ1-5|TRBV7-9|.
CASSSGTGKQHF
>TRBJ2-5|TRBV7-9|few
CASSLLGLGETQYF
>TRBJ1-2|TRBV11-3|few
CASSFSHRGEDGYTF
>TRBJ1-2|TRBV15|many
CATSRVRGEGGYTF
>TRBJ1-1|TRBV6-6|many
CASSLAGPEAFF
>TRBJ1-1|TRBV29-1|many
CSVRTGGSGTEAFF
>TRBJ2-5|TRBV5-1|.
CASSLEASGGYKTQYF
>TRBJ2-2|TRBV5-1|many
CASRATLTGELFF
>TRBJ2-7|TRBV10-3|.
CAIRGLAASYEQYF
>TRBJ1-4|TRBV7-9|few
CASSRDRGRKLFF
>TRBJ2-5|TRBV7-8|many
CASSLVGLAGGETQYF
>TRBJ1-2|TRBV6-5|once
CASRNTGNGGYTF